One and the same sample provided the 10 T cell receptor beta chains below, sequenced in a study of early T cells in non-severe SARS-CoV-2 infection. A single record per CDR3 protein comes from TCRdb applying MiXCR to the 5' RACE reads. The repertoire holds 27,000 or so distinct CDR3 sequences, with 3.9% as singletons. The sequenced sample consisted of whole blood. These receptor sequences come from an adult who was a healthcare worker with PCR-confirmed SARS-CoV-2 infection or an uninfected control (not recorded which).

This clonotype was detected many times. This rearrangement joins TRBV19 to TRBJ2-7, with D unresolved. The CDR3 has 14 amino acids. CDR1 is LNHDA, CDR2 SQIVND, per germline (reference sequence). Trimming took 3 bases from V and 0 from J, leaving 9 bases between them. The CDR3 protein is CASSIRADSYEQYF. In DNA form, the CDR3 reads TGTGCCAGTAGTATTCGGGCAGACTCCTACGAGCAGTACTTC.

This clonotype occurred many times. The V gene is TRBV5-4, the J gene TRBJ2-1; the match to TRBD2 covers 7 bases. The CDR3 is 15 amino acids. Germline V gives CDR1 SGHNT, CDR2 YYREEE (reference sequence). Losses at the gene ends were 1 base for V and 4 bases for J; bases not matched to a gene: 5. CDR3 nucleotide sequence: TGTGCCAGCAGCTTGCCGGGACTAATGTACAATGAGCAGTTCTTC. Translated, it gives CASSLPGLMYNEQFF.

This clonotype was recorded a few times. The rearrangement joins TRBV14 to TRBJ2-2; maybe TRBD1 (6 bases). The germline V gene has CDR1 SGHDN and CDR2 FVKESK. The CDR3 has 16 residues. With 4 bases removed from V and 1 base from J, the gap between germline ends came to 13 bases. The DNA for the CDR3 is TGTGCCAGCAGCCGATGGGACATGCTGAACACCGGGGAGCTGTTTTTT. This codes for CASSRWDMLNTGELFF.

This clonotype was observed at least ten times. The chain employs TRBV11-2 and TRBJ2-7, with D perhaps TRBD1 or TRBD2 (7 bases each). The CDR3 runs to 17 residues. Germline-derived CDR1 and CDR2 are SGHAT and FQNNGV. V was clipped by 5 bases and J by 6 bases, with 26 bases between them. The chain's CDR3 is CASSPRQGGVSPAEQYF. Here the CDR3 DNA reads TGTGCCAGCAGCCCTCGACAGGGAGGGGTAAGCCCTGCCGAGCAGTACTTC. Filled out from reference TRBV11-2 and TRBJ2-7, the complete variable domain reads EAGVAQSPRYKIIEKRQSVAFWCNPISGHATLYWYQQILGQGPKLLIQFQNNGVVDDSQLPKDRFSAERLKGVDSTLKIQPAKLEDSAVYLCASSPRQGGVSPAEQYFGPGTRLTVT.

Ten or more counts support this clonotype. The chain links TRBV5-4 to TRBJ2-2; 8 nucleotides match TRBD2. Trimming at V came to 4 bases and at J to 4 bases, leaving 9 bases not matched to a gene. The CDR3 is 16 amino acids. The V gene's germline CDR1 is SGHNT and CDR2 YYREEE (reference sequence). CDR3 sequence (DNA): TGTGCCAGCAGCCGCAGTAGGCTAGCGGGCACCGGGGAGCTGTTTTTT. Its translation: CASSRSRLAGTGELFF.

The sample holds many counts of this clonotype. The gene calls are TRBV15 and TRBJ1-1; D perhaps matches TRBD1 (5 bases). Trimming cost V 5 bases and J 5 bases, with 21 bases left between them. The germline CDR1 and CDR2 sequences are LNHNV and YYDKDF (reference sequence). The CDR3 is 16 residues long. DNA for the CDR3: TGTGCCACCAGCCCACGTCGTGCCTTAAGGGGAACTGAAGCTTTCTTT. Translated: CATSPRRALRGTEAFF. Together with reference TRBV15 and TRBJ1-1, the CDR3 gives the full variable domain: DAMVIQNPRYQVTQFGKPVTLSCSQTLNHNVMYWYQQKSSQAPKLLFHYYDKDFNNEADTPDNFQSRRPNTSFCFLDIRSPGLGDTAMYLCATSPRRALRGTEAFFGQGTRLTVV.

In this sample, this clonotype turned up many times. The chain links TRBV20-1 to TRBJ2-7; 12 bases agree with TRBD2. Germline V gene lookup returns CDR1 DFQATT and CDR2 SNEGSKA (reference sequence). This CDR3 comprises 16 residues. With V trimmed by 6 bases and J by 1 base, 10 bases remained unmatched. CDR3 amino acids: CSARLAGALGSYEQYF. CDR3 sequence (DNA): TGCAGTGCCCGACTAGCGGGGGCTCTAGGGTCCTACGAGCAGTACTTC.

In this sample, this clonotype turned up many times. The CDR3 DNA reads as TGCAGTGCCGTGCTTAAGAGAGAGACCCAGTACTTC. Protein: CSAVLKRETQYF. The chain is built from TRBV20-1 and TRBJ2-5; unclear D gene. Germline V CDR1 and CDR2: DFQATT, SNEGSKA (reference sequence). The CDR3 has 12 amino acids. Trimming took 6 bases from V and 4 from J, leaving 12 bases between them.

This clonotype was picked up many times. The chain combines TRBV7-2 with TRBJ2-4; 9 nucleotides agree with TRBD1. This CDR3 region has 18 residues. CDR1 and CDR2 (germline): SGHTA, FQGNSA. V shed 5 bases and J 1 base; nucleotides not matched to a gene: 12. CDR3 in DNA: TGTGCCAGCAGCCTAGGACAGTCACAGGGGGCGGCCAAAAACATTCAGTACTTC. It specifies CASSLGQSQGAAKNIQYF.

This clonotype was counted ten times or more. CDR3 residues: CASSPGTGQLNTGELFF. The CDR3 nucleotides read TGTGCCAGCAGTCCAGGAACAGGACAGCTGAACACCGGGGAGCTGTTTTTT. The V and J genes are TRBV3-1 and TRBJ2-2, with a tentative D call TRBD1 (6 bases). V was trimmed by 6 bases and J by 1 base, leaving 18 bases between them. This CDR3 is built from 17 residues. The V gene's germline CDR1 is LGHDT and CDR2 YNNKEL (reference sequence).